This TCR beta chain appears in the sequencing data of a study of cytomegalovirus exposure and HLA in healthy donors. Whole-study context: Later analysis reported that the 110 or so validation repertoires shared the platform of the 650 to 700 first-cohort repertoires.

Using immunoSEQ multiplex PCR, the repertoire was profiled, and TCRdb retains in-frame clones only, with some absent. The sample yields about 98,000 clones, around 85% seen once. This receptor was identified in a woman in her twenties or thirties in good health and CMV-seronegative. Material for sequencing was PBMCs.

CDR3 DNA: TGTGCCAGCAGCACCTGGAGCCCCCGCACGTTACTAGCGGGAGAGTACAATGAGCAGTTCTTC. Translation gives CASSTWSPRTLLAGEYNEQFF. The genes are TRBV7-3 and TRBJ2-1, with 11 bases matching TRBD2. Trimming removed 5 bases from V and 4 bases from J; junction bases left unmatched: 22. This CDR3 region has 21 residues. Germline CDR1 is SGHTA and CDR2 is FQGTGA.